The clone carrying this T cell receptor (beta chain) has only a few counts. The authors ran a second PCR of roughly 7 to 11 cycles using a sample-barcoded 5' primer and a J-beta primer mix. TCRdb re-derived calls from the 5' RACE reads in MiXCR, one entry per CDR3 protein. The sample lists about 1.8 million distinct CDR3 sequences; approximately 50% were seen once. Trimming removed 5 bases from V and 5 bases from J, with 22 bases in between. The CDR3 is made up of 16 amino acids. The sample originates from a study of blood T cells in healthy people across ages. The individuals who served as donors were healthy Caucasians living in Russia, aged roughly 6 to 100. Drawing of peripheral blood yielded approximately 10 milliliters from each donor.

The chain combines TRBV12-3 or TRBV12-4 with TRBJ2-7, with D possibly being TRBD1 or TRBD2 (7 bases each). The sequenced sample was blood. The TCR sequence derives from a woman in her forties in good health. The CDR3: CASSRLLRGGTHEQYF. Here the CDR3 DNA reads TGTGCCAGCAGTCGCCTGCTCAGGGGGGGAACCCACGAGCAGTACTTC.